These 12 T cell receptor beta chains originate from one sample sequenced in a study of OX40 agonist ivuxolimab in advanced cancers. TCRdb keeps only in-frame clones here, not all; method: immunoSEQ multiplex PCR. The sample has over 100,000 clones; around 91% are singletons. Sequenced here: CD4+ or CD8+ T cells sorted from blood, sampled in a trial of the OX40 agonist ivuxolimab. These receptor sequences come from an adult with an advanced solid tumor such as melanoma, head and neck, liver or kidney cancer.

The rearrangement joins TRBV6-5 to TRBJ2-5; 8 bases are a match to TRBD2. V was clipped by 2 bases and J by 1 base; unmatched bases: 3. CDR1 and CDR2 from the germline V gene are MNHEY and SVGAGI. The length of the CDR3 is 15 residues. The CDR3 DNA reads TGTGCCAGCAGTTACGGGACTAGTGCCCAAGAGACCCAGTACTTC. Translated: CASSYGTSAQETQYF.

The CDR3 loop reads CASSQTGTGGYTF. The CDR3 nucleotides read TGTGCCAGCAGCCAGACAGGGACCGGGGGCTACACCTTC. The chain couples TRBV6-4 to TRBJ1-2; TRBD1 agrees at 7 bases. The germline CDR1 and CDR2 sequences are MRHNA and SNTAGT. The junction had 9 bases not matched to a gene; V was cut back by 6 bases and J by 8 bases. The CDR3 contains 13 residues.

The CDR3 spells CASSLGTGTYNEQFF. Written as DNA, the CDR3 is TGTGCCAGCAGCTTAGGGACCGGTACCTACAATGAGCAGTTCTTC. The rearrangement uses TRBV11-2 and TRBJ2-1; D unclear. The CDR3 sequence is 15 residues long. V shed 1 base and J shed 2 bases, with 9 bases lying between them. Germline V lookup: CDR1 SGHAT, CDR2 FQNNGV. The variable domain in full, completed from reference TRBV11-2 and TRBJ2-1, reads EAGVAQSPRYKIIEKRQSVAFWCNPISGHATLYWYQQILGQGPKLLIQFQNNGVVDDSQLPKDRFSAERLKGVDSTLKIQPAKLEDSAVYLCASSLGTGTYNEQFFGPGTRLTVL.

The V gene is TRBV4-3, the J gene TRBJ1-3; 8 nucleotides match TRBD1. CDR1 is LGHNA, CDR2 YSLEER, per germline. The CDR3 consists of 17 residues. V was pared by 1 base and J by 2 bases, with 7 bases of the junction left unmatched. In DNA, the CDR3 is TGCGCCAGCAGCCAAGGGAGCCGGACAGGGCCTGGAAACACCATATATTTT. As protein: CASSQGSRTGPGNTIYF.

The V gene is TRBV2, the J gene TRBJ1-1, with TRBD1 matching over 7 bases. J lost 7 bases, V lost 6 bases, and 5 bases had no gene match. This CDR3 region has 12 residues. Per germline, CDR1 SNHLY and CDR2 FYNNEI. As DNA, the CDR3 is TGTGCCAGCAGAGAGGGACAGAATGAAGCTTTCTTT. Residues: CASREGQNEAFF.

This chain joins TRBV6-5 and TRBJ1-5; TRBD1 might be the D (5 bases). The CDR3 is 15 residues long. Per germline, CDR1 MNHEY and CDR2 SVGAGI. Trimming removed 6 bases from V and 3 bases from J, with 15 bases in between. CDR3 DNA: TGTGCCAGCAGAGACAGCTCCAGGGACAATCAGCCCCAGCATTTT. As protein: CASRDSSRDNQPQHF.

CDR3 coding DNA: TGTGCCAGCAGTTTAGGACTAGCCGAATCCTACGAGCAGTACTTC. This encodes CASSLGLAESYEQYF. V and J are TRBV5-4 and TRBJ2-7; 8 nucleotides match TRBD2. CDR3 length equals 15 residues. V shed 5 bases and J 1 base; nucleotides not matched to a gene: 8. Germline CDR1 is SGHNT and CDR2 is YYREEE (reference sequence).

The J gene is TRBJ2-5, the V gene TRBV10-1; no firm D call. Germline V gene sequence: CDR1 WNHNN, CDR2 SYGVQD (reference sequence). The CDR3 totals 14 residues. Deletions cut 2 bases from V and 5 bases from J, with 12 bases between. The CDR3 bases are TGCGCCAGCAGTGAGAAACGGCAGACGGAGACCCAGTACTTC. This translates into CASSEKRQTETQYF.

V usage is TRBV19 and J usage is TRBJ1-5; D possibly corresponds to TRBD1 (5 bases). Germline values: CDR1 LNHDA, CDR2 SQIVND (reference sequence). Trimming took off 8 bases at V and 3 bases at J, with 14 bases between the two ends. The CDR3 contains 14 residues. The CDR3 DNA follows: TGTGCCAGTGATCGGGGCGGTAACAATCAGCCCCAGCATTTT. Protein sequence: CASDRGGNNQPQHF. Drawing the rest from reference TRBV19 and TRBJ1-5, the complete variable domain is DGGITQSPKYLFRKEGQNVTLSCEQNLNHDAMYWYRQDPGQGLRLIYYSQIVNDFQKGDIAEGYSVSREKKESFPLTVTSAQKNPTAFYLCASDRGGNNQPQHFGDGTRLSIL.

J is TRBJ2-1 and V is TRBV9; D remains unclear. V lost 0 bases, J lost 5 bases, and 9 bases lay in between. The CDR3 has 14 residues. Germline V lookup: CDR1 SGDLS, CDR2 YYNGEE. CDR3 bases: TGTGCCAGCAGCGTAGCAGGCCAAGACAATGAGCAGTTCTTC. Protein product: CASSVAGQDNEQFF.

V is TRBV20-1 and J is TRBJ2-5, with D unresolved. V lost 5 bases, J lost 5 bases, and 6 bases lay in between. The CDR3 contains 10 residues. Germline CDR1 reads DFQATT; CDR2 reads SNEGSKA (reference sequence). CDR3 in DNA: TGCAGTGCTCCTCGGGAGACCCAGTACTTC. It specifies CSAPRETQYF.

This clone was picked up one time. The rearrangement uses TRBV30 and TRBJ2-7, with D possibly matching TRBD2 (6 bases). The V end was cut by 0 bases, the J end by 3 bases, with 12 bases between. CDR3 length equals 14 residues. Germline V gene lookup returns CDR1 GTSNPN and CDR2 SVGIG (reference sequence). This CDR3 reads CAWSVGGAGYEQYF. CDR3 nucleotides: TGTGCCTGGAGTGTTGGGGGAGCGGGCTACGAGCAGTACTTC.